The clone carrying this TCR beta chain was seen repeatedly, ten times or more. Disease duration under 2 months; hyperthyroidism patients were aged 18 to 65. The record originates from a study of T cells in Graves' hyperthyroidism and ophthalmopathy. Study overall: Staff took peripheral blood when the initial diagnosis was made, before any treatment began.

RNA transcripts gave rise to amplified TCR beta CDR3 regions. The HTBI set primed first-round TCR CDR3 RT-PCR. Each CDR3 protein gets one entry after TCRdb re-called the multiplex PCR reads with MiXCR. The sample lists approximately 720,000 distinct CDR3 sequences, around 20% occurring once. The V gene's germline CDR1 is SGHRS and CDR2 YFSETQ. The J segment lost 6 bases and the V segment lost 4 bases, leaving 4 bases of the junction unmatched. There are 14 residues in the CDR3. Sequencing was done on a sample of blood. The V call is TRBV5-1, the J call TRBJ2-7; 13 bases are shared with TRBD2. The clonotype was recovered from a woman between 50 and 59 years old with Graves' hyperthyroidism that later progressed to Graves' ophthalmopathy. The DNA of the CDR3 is TGCGCCAGCAGCATGGGGACTAGCGGGGTCGAGCAGTACTTC. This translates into CASSMGTSGVEQYF.